Described below is a single TCR beta chain sequence and its context. Antigen specificity is unknown. The junction does not match germline at one end; this may be a read error. The sample originates from a study of cytomegalovirus exposure and HLA in healthy donors. Regarding the study as a whole: CMV serostatus was the sole immune exposure information available. Upon later analysis, TCR association rates were observed to vary by HLA locus, being highest for DRB1 and lowest for HLA-C.

With 60 Vbeta and 13 Jbeta primers, the PCR was carried out. Profiled with immunoSEQ multiplex PCR; TCRdb holds only in-frame clones, not every one. Here the sample spans roughly 140,000 clones, around 75% being singletons. Unrecorded immune exposures were likely, despite nominal health at sampling. CDR1 and CDR2 from the germline V gene are SEHNR and FQNEAQ (reference sequence). The length of the CDR3 is 16 residues. This TCR was sampled from a woman in her thirties or forties in good health and CMV-seronegative. The sequencing input was PBMCs. The chain uses TRBV7-9 and TRBJ2-5; TRBD1 aligns across 10 bases. The CDR3: CSSSLTGTGAQETQYF. For the CDR3, the DNA is TGTTCCAGCAGCTTAACCGGGACAGGGGCCCAAGAGACCCAGTACTTC.